The 12 T cell receptor beta chains given below trace back to one sample, sequenced in a study of T-cell reconstitution after alpha-beta-depleted transplantation in children. Preparation of the TCRbeta library involved a method that used unique molecular identifiers. TCRdb fed the PCR reads into MiXCR, producing one record per CDR3 protein. The sample yields 500,000 to 650,000 distinct CDR3 sequences, approximately 10% seen once. Sequences were derived from PBMCs, mostly from graft donor cells, sampled 180 days after TCRalphabeta/CD19-depleted stem cell transplant. These receptors came from a female patient aged 2 to 10 who had a stem cell transplant for aplastic anemia, so the T cells may come from the graft donor.

This clonotype came up a few times. The chain's CDR3 is CASSLGDSGGDEQFF. CDR3 coding DNA: TGTGCCAGCAGCTTAGGCGACTCCGGAGGCGATGAGCAGTTCTTC. The chain uses TRBV11-1 and TRBJ2-1; tentative D call: TRBD2 (5 bases). V was pared by 1 base and J by 8 bases, with 15 bases between. The V gene's germline CDR1 is SGHAT and CDR2 FQDESV (reference sequence). The CDR3 covers 15 residues.

This clonotype was recorded at least ten times. This rearrangement joins TRBV12-3 or TRBV12-4 to TRBJ1-1; D gene uncertain. With 8 bases removed from V and 5 bases from J, the gap between germline ends came to 15 bases. This CDR3 spans 13 amino acids. This CDR3 reads CASSPRGRTEAFF. In DNA form, the CDR3 reads TGTGCCAGCTCCCCCCGGGGAAGGACTGAAGCTTTCTTT.

The chain couples TRBV4-3 to TRBJ2-1, with D perhaps given as TRBD1 or TRBD2 (5 bases each). Trimming removed 0 bases at V and 8 bases at J, with 20 bases between. CDR1 is LGHNA and CDR2 is YSLEER in the germline V gene. There are 17 residues in the CDR3. The CDR3 DNA follows: TGCGCCAGCAGCCAAGATCCGGGACCGGTCCTGGGCGATGAGCAGTTCTTC. Its protein product is CASSQDPGPVLGDEQFF.

This clonotype has only a few counts. The rearrangement links TRBV25-1 to TRBJ2-3; no clear D. V lost 6 bases and J lost 5, with 3 bases in between. Germline V gene lookup returns CDR1 MGHDK and CDR2 SYGVNS. This CDR3 is 10 amino acids long. CDR3 region: CASRKDTQYF. The CDR3 DNA reads as TGTGCCAGCAGAAAAGATACGCAGTATTTT.

The J gene is TRBJ1-5, the V gene TRBV11-2, with D hard to call. The V gene lost 1 base and the J gene lost 7 bases, with 11 bases spanning the gap. Looked up from germline, CDR1 is SGHAT and CDR2 is FQNNGV. The CDR3 extends over 14 amino acids. The CDR3 DNA sequence: TGTGCCAGCAGCTTAGGCACAGCCACCCAGCCCCAGCATTTT. Protein: CASSLGTATQPQHF.

In its sample, this clonotype was seen many times. In DNA form, the CDR3 reads TGCAGCGTTAGCGGGGCCGGGGAGCTGTTTTTT. This sequence encodes CSVSGAGELFF. The chain combines TRBV29-1 with TRBJ2-2, with 7 nucleotides matching TRBD2. The V gene's germline CDR1 is SQVTM and CDR2 ANQGSEA. The junction had 0 bases not matched to a gene; V was cut back by 5 bases and J by 6 bases. The CDR3 contains 11 residues.

This clonotype was detected only a few times. This chain links TRBV6-1 with TRBJ2-3; a weak D match, TRBD1 (6 bases). V lost 6 bases and J 2 bases, leaving 18 bases between the germline ends. Germline CDR1 reads MNHNS; CDR2 reads SASEGT. The CDR3 length is 16 residues. For the CDR3, the DNA is TGTGCCAGCAGCTCCCGACAGGCCAGGTTCACAGATACGCAGTATTTT. Translation: CASSSRQARFTDTQYF.

J is TRBJ2-1 and V is TRBV14, with no clear D. V gave up 4 bases and J gave up 6 bases, with 13 bases separating them. From germline, CDR1 is SGHDN and CDR2 FVKESK. The CDR3 has 14 residues. The CDR3 sequence is CASSPWEGINEQFF. The CDR3 DNA follows: TGTGCCAGCAGCCCCTGGGAAGGGATCAATGAGCAGTTCTTC.

As to this clonotype: A much more abundant neighbour one base away suggests this may be a read error. CDR3 DNA sequence: TGTGCCAGCTCCCAGAGTAGGACTAGCAGGAATGAGCAGTTCTTC. Protein product: CASSQSRTSRNEQFF. The J gene is TRBJ2-1, the V gene TRBV3-1; 8 nucleotides agree with TRBD2. This CDR3 has 15 amino acids. The ends lost 8 bases at V and 7 bases at J; junction bases unmatched: 13. Germline assignment: CDR1 LGHDT and CDR2 YNNKEL (reference sequence).

V is TRBV7-3 and J is TRBJ1-1; 9 positions agree with TRBD1. The CDR3 is 15 amino acids. CDR1 and CDR2 from the germline V gene are SGHTA and FQGTGA. The V segment lost 3 bases and the J segment 5 bases; nucleotides outside the gene matches: 7. This chain's CDR3 is CASSFTGGRVTEAFF. The CDR3 DNA reads as TGTGCCAGCAGCTTCACAGGGGGCCGAGTGACTGAAGCTTTCTTT.

The sample holds a few counts of this clonotype. J is TRBJ2-7 and V is TRBV7-2; 15 bases match TRBD2. In germline, CDR1 is SGHTA, CDR2 FQGNSA. The V gene end was trimmed by 6 bases and the J gene end by 5 bases; junction bases not matched to a gene: 8. The CDR3 is 16 amino acids. CDR3 coding DNA: TGTGCCAGCAGTCCCGGACTAGCGGGAGGGGAGAACGAGCAGTACTTC. Translating it yields CASSPGLAGGENEQYF.

This clonotype was observed a handful of times. V usage is TRBV10-3 and J usage is TRBJ2-7; D call uncertain. The CDR3 sequence is 12 residues long. The V end was cut by 4 bases, the J end by 6 bases, with 10 bases between. Germline CDR1 reads ENHRY; CDR2 reads SYGVKD. CDR3 loop: CAISAGSSEQYF. CDR3 nucleotide sequence: TGTGCCATCAGTGCAGGCTCGAGCGAGCAGTACTTC.